Shown below are 28 T cell receptor beta chains from a single sample sequenced in a study of blood T cell repertoires in COVID-19. The protocol was immunoSEQ multiplex PCR, while the TCRdb copy is restricted to in-frame clones and leaves out a portion. The table lists 250,000 to 350,000 clones, almost 90% of them singletons. The material sequenced was peripheral blood. These receptors were obtained from a woman between 25 and 40 years old with COVID-19, enrolled during active disease.

The J gene is TRBJ2-7, the V gene TRBV5-4, with TRBD1 matching 10 bases. CDR1 SGHNT and CDR2 YYREEE come from the germline V gene (reference sequence). The CDR3 totals 15 residues. V shed 0 bases, J shed 5 bases, and the junction held 5 bases outside the gene matches. In DNA, the CDR3 is TGTGCCAGCAGCTTGGAGGGACAGGGGAGACACGAGCAGTACTTC. It translates to CASSLEGQGRHEQYF.

The genes are TRBV13 and TRBJ2-5, with D tentatively TRBD2 (6 bases). There are 16 residues in the CDR3. Trimming shortened V by 3 bases and J by 4 bases, and 18 bases separated the two germline ends. Germline assignment: CDR1 PRHDT and CDR2 FYEKMQ (reference sequence). Here the CDR3 reads CASSFKAGPARETQYF. The DNA for the CDR3 is TGTGCCAGCAGCTTTAAAGCGGGCCCTGCCAGAGAGACCCAGTACTTC.

The genes are TRBV5-1 and TRBJ2-3; 7 bases map to TRBD1. J lost 2 bases, V lost 4 bases, and 7 bases had no gene match. From germline, CDR1 is SGHRS and CDR2 YFSETQ. This CDR3 has 15 amino acids. This chain's CDR3 is CASSPTTGTTDTQYF. The CDR3 bases are TGCGCCAGCAGCCCCACGACAGGGACCACAGATACGCAGTATTTT.

The CDR3 is CASSQELKFRDRDFLGQYF. The CDR3 nucleotides are TGTGCCAGCAGCCAGGAATTGAAATTCCGGGACAGGGACTTCCTTGGGCAGTACTTC. V is TRBV3-1 (or the pseudogene TRBV3-2) and J is TRBJ2-7; 9 bases are shared with TRBD1. CDR1 and CDR2 from the germline V gene are LGHDT and YNNKEL (reference sequence). Trimming at V came to 3 bases and at J to 9 bases, leaving 24 bases not matched to a gene. The CDR3 runs to 19 residues.

The rearrangement joins TRBV24-1 to TRBJ2-3, with TRBD2 matching 7 bases. This CDR3 region has 16 residues. CDR1 is KGHDR and CDR2 is SFDVKD in the germline V gene. J gave up 5 bases and V 4 bases, and 11 bases lay outside the gene matches. As DNA, the CDR3 is TGTGCCACCAGTGACCCCGTAAGCGGGATAGAAGATACGCAGTATTTT. Amino acid sequence: CATSDPVSGIEDTQYF.

The chain uses TRBV6-1 and TRBJ1-5, with D hard to call. Germline CDR1 reads MNHNS; CDR2 reads SASEGT. This CDR3 is built from 15 residues. The V gene lost 0 bases and the J gene lost 3 bases, with 9 bases spanning the gap. The CDR3 loop reads CASSEAGGNNQPQHF. The CDR3 DNA sequence: TGTGCCAGCAGTGAAGCGGGCGGGAACAATCAGCCCCAGCATTTT.

V is TRBV30 and J is TRBJ1-1; D is uncertain. The CDR3 runs 13 residues. The ends were cut back, 4 bases at V and 1 base at J, with 10 bases in the middle. Germline V gene data show CDR1 as GTSNPN and CDR2 as SVGIG (reference sequence). The CDR3 spells CAWIQNANTEAFF. CDR3 sequence (DNA): TGTGCCTGGATTCAGAACGCGAACACTGAAGCTTTCTTT.

V gene TRBV5-5 combines with J gene TRBJ2-7, with 9 bases that match TRBD2. V was clipped by 2 bases and J by 5 bases; unmatched bases: 5. Germline values: CDR1 SGHKS, CDR2 YYEKEE (reference sequence). This CDR3 has 14 residues. The CDR3 DNA follows: TGTGCCAGCAGCTTTTTTTGGACTAGCGACGAGCAGTACTTC. Translating it yields CASSFFWTSDEQYF.

The genes are TRBV30 and TRBJ1-4; TRBD1 matches 9 bases. Germline CDR1 GTSNPN, CDR2 SVGIG (reference sequence). This CDR3 has 18 amino acids. After removal of 2 bases from V and 2 bases from J, the junction contained 12 bases not matched to a gene. The CDR3 sequence is CAWSPRRTGVVTNEKLFF. The CDR3 DNA follows: TGTGCCTGGAGTCCCCGGAGGACAGGGGTCGTCACTAATGAAAAACTGTTTTTT.

The CDR3 coding sequence is TGTGCCAGCAGTTGGGGACAGGGAGGGGTTTACACTGAAGCTTTCTTT. Amino acid sequence: CASSWGQGGVYTEAFF. This rearrangement joins TRBV27 to TRBJ1-1; 9 positions match TRBD1. V shed 4 bases and J 3 bases; nucleotides not matched to a gene: 9. This CDR3 has 16 amino acids. Germline loops: CDR1 MNHEY, CDR2 SMNVEV (reference sequence).

The gene calls are TRBV28 and TRBJ2-3; perhaps TRBD1 as D (6 bases). Germline V gene lookup returns CDR1 MDHEN and CDR2 SYDVKM. The V gene lost 5 bases and the J gene lost 4 bases, with 13 bases spanning the gap. This CDR3 contains 14 residues. CDR3 residues: CASSTPEGADTQYF. The DNA of the CDR3 is TGTGCCAGCAGTACTCCAGAGGGGGCAGATACGCAGTATTTT.

The chain combines TRBV7-9 with TRBJ1-1; D remains unclear. Trimming removed 1 base at V and 0 bases at J, with 18 bases between. The CDR3 sequence is 18 residues long. CDR1 is SEHNR and CDR2 is FQNEAQ in the germline V gene (reference sequence). The CDR3 DNA reads as TGTGCCAGCAGCTTAGGCCCTGTAGGCGGGATAATGAACACTGAAGCTTTCTTT. This translates into CASSLGPVGGIMNTEAFF. Drawing the rest from reference TRBV7-9 and TRBJ1-1, the complete variable domain is DTGVSQNPRHKITKRGQNVTFRCDPISEHNRLYWYRQTLGQGPEFLTYFQNEAQLEKSRLLSDRFSAERPKGSFSTLEIQRTEQGDSAMYLCASSLGPVGGIMNTEAFFGQGTRLTVV.

A single count supports this clone. The chain employs TRBV10-3 and TRBJ2-3; TRBD1 agrees at 7 bases. The CDR3 has 16 residues. The germline V gene has CDR1 ENHRY and CDR2 SYGVKD. After removal of 0 bases from V and 1 base from J, the junction contained 4 bases not matched to a gene. As DNA, the CDR3 is TGTGCCATCAGTGAGTCTCCAGGGGGAGGCACAGATACGCAGTATTTT. Translated, it gives CAISESPGGGTDTQYF.

The chain combines TRBV11-2 with TRBJ2-1; TRBD2 matches at 12 bases. V shed 3 bases and J 0 bases; nucleotides not matched to a gene: 6. The CDR3 has 18 residues. CDR1 and CDR2 (germline): SGHAT, FQNNGV. The CDR3 spells CASSLRLAGVYSYNEQFF. The CDR3 DNA reads as TGTGCCAGCAGCTTGCGACTAGCGGGAGTCTACTCCTACAATGAGCAGTTCTTC. Using reference TRBV11-2 and TRBJ2-1 for the parts outside the CDR3, the full variable domain is EAGVAQSPRYKIIEKRQSVAFWCNPISGHATLYWYQQILGQGPKLLIQFQNNGVVDDSQLPKDRFSAERLKGVDSTLKIQPAKLEDSAVYLCASSLRLAGVYSYNEQFFGPGTRLTVL.

The J gene is TRBJ1-2, the V gene TRBV9, with D tentatively TRBD1 (5 bases). Germline CDR1 reads SGDLS; CDR2 reads YYNGEE. The CDR3 consists of 14 residues. V lost 0 bases, J lost 4 bases, and 10 bases lay in between. CDR3 in amino acids: CASSVAGDFYGYTF. CDR3 DNA sequence: TGTGCCAGCAGCGTAGCTGGGGACTTCTATGGCTACACCTTC.

This rearrangement joins TRBV9 to TRBJ2-3; 10 nucleotides agree with TRBD2. The J segment lost 4 bases and the V segment lost 0 bases, leaving 5 bases of the junction unmatched. The germline gives CDR1 SGDLS, CDR2 YYNGEE. This CDR3 is 16 amino acids long. The chain's CDR3 is CASSVEPGTSADTQYF. The CDR3 region has the DNA TGTGCCAGCAGCGTAGAACCAGGGACTAGCGCAGATACGCAGTATTTT.

V and J are TRBV28 and TRBJ2-3, with 16 nucleotides matching TRBD2. The germline V gene has CDR1 MDHEN and CDR2 SYDVKM. The V segment lost 1 base and the J segment 7 bases; nucleotides outside the gene matches: 11. The CDR3 spans 19 residues. The CDR3 here is CASSLYPLGTSGRGHTQYF. CDR3 bases: TGTGCCAGCAGTTTATACCCCCTCGGGACTAGCGGGAGGGGGCATACGCAGTATTTT.

The rearrangement uses TRBV30 and TRBJ1-1; tentatively, D is TRBD1 (5 bases). CDR3 length: 12 residues. Germline CDR1 reads GTSNPN; CDR2 reads SVGIG (reference sequence). Trimming removed 4 bases at V and 4 bases at J, with 10 bases between. In DNA, the CDR3 is TGTGCCTGGAAACGGGGGGGCACTGAAGCTTTCTTT. Translating gives CAWKRGGTEAFF.

The rearrangement links TRBV29-1 to TRBJ2-1; tentative D call: TRBD2 (6 bases). Germline assignment: CDR1 SQVTM and CDR2 ANQGSEA. The CDR3 has 15 residues. Trimming took off 1 base at V and 0 bases at J, with 10 bases between the two ends. The CDR3 reads CSVEGLGSSYNEQFF. CDR3 DNA sequence: TGCAGCGTTGAAGGACTAGGAAGCTCCTACAATGAGCAGTTCTTC.

The V call is TRBV6-5, the J call TRBJ2-5; 7 nucleotides align to TRBD2. The CDR3 is made up of 15 amino acids. The germline CDR1 and CDR2 sequences are MNHEY and SVGAGI. Trimming took 7 bases from V and 4 from J; bases not matched to a gene: 12. This CDR3 is CASIPKGGDGETQYF. The CDR3, as DNA: TGTGCCAGCATTCCCAAGGGAGGGGACGGAGAGACCCAGTACTTC.

V is TRBV6-5 and J is TRBJ1-6, with 10 bases fitting TRBD1. This CDR3 has 15 residues. V shed 7 bases, J shed 6 bases, and the junction held 6 bases outside the gene matches. In germline, CDR1 is MNHEY, CDR2 SVGAGI. In DNA, the CDR3 is TGTGCCAGCATGGACAGGGGGGGCCCTAATTCACCCCTCCACTTT. Its protein is CASMDRGGPNSPLHF.

DNA of the CDR3: TGCGCCAGCCTCACAGGGCCGAACACCGGGGAGCTGTTTTTT. It encodes CASLTGPNTGELFF. The rearrangement joins TRBV5-1 to TRBJ2-2; D possibly corresponds to TRBD1 (6 bases). Trimming cost V 7 bases and J 0 bases, with 10 bases left between them. This CDR3 region has 14 residues. CDR1 is SGHRS, CDR2 YFSETQ, per germline.

This clone has a single count. The genes are TRBV27 and TRBJ1-4, with D perhaps TRBD1 (5 bases). Germline CDR1 is MNHEY and CDR2 is SMNVEV (reference sequence). Between the trimmed V and J ends, which lost 4 bases and 7 bases, there was a span of 13 bases. The CDR3 runs to 14 residues. The CDR3 bases are TGTGCCAGCAGTTCCTGGACAAGCAGTGAAAAACTGTTTTTT. This sequence encodes CASSSWTSSEKLFF.

The chain couples TRBV6-5 to TRBJ1-5; no clear D. V dropped 5 bases and J dropped 7 bases, with 12 bases sitting between them. This CDR3 contains 13 residues. CDR1 is MNHEY, CDR2 SVGAGI, per germline. CDR3 loop: CASSNTREQPQHF. In nucleotides, the CDR3 is TGTGCCAGCAGTAACACGAGGGAACAGCCCCAGCATTTT.

In this sample, this clone turned up once. The genes are TRBV9 and TRBJ2-3; 11 nucleotides match TRBD2. Germline CDR1 SGDLS, CDR2 YYNGEE. This CDR3 comprises 16 residues. J lost 6 bases, V lost 4 bases, and 10 bases had no gene match. In DNA form, the CDR3 reads TGTGCCAGCAGCAGTCGACTAGCGGGGCCACAGGATACGCAGTATTTT. Amino acid sequence: CASSSRLAGPQDTQYF.

The chain is built from TRBV18 and TRBJ1-1, with no clear D. Trimming removed 2 bases at V and 4 bases at J, with 11 bases between. The germline V gene encodes CDR1 KGHSH and CDR2 LQKENI. The CDR3 extends over 14 amino acids. In DNA, the CDR3 is TGTGCCAGCTCACCAGAGGGTAGTGCCACTGAAGCTTTCTTT. This translates into CASSPEGSATEAFF.

The J gene is TRBJ1-4, the V gene TRBV25-1; 8 bases match TRBD1. Per the germline V gene, CDR1 is MGHDK and CDR2 is SYGVNS. After removal of 3 bases from V and 5 bases from J, the junction contained 2 bases not matched to a gene. CDR3 length: 14 amino acids. The CDR3 is CASSDRDRNEKLFF. DNA of the CDR3: TGTGCCAGCAGTGATAGGGACAGGAATGAAAAACTGTTTTTT.

The CDR3 DNA reads as TGTGCCAGCAGCTTAGGCCCTGGTACAGCTTACGAGCAGTACTTC. Its protein is CASSLGPGTAYEQYF. The chain carries TRBV11-2 and TRBJ2-7; no reliable D call. This CDR3 spans 15 amino acids. Per the germline V gene, CDR1 is SGHAT and CDR2 is FQNNGV. Trimming left V 1 base short and J 4 bases short, with 14 bases between.